Listed below are T cell receptor beta chains from one sample, sequenced in a study of blood T cell repertoires in COVID-19. TCRdb's copy holds only in-frame clones and misses some; the assay was immunoSEQ multiplex PCR. Among under 250,000 clones listed, approximately 91% were seen once. The sample consisted of peripheral blood. These receptors originate from a man between 60 and 75 years old who had recovered from COVID-19. Each CDR3 is given with its conserved first and last residue. The order of the fields is clone size, J gene, D gene, V gene, CDR3 protein, CDR3 DNA. The D gene is left open where the match is weak. Rows may omit the clone size; those that give it use once, few, many or a size class.

>-|TRBJ2-1|-|TRBV20-1
CSARQGYEQFF
TGCAGTGCTAGGCAGGGTTATGAGCAGTTCTTC
>-|TRBJ1-6|-|TRBV12-2
CASRLAIVVGQGVFLSNSPLHF
TGTGCAAGTCGCTTAGCGATTGTAGTGGGACAGGGGGTATTCTTGTCAAATTCACCCCTCCACTTT
>-|TRBJ1-5|-|TRBV5-1
CASSLGQSGGQPQHF
TGCGCCAGCAGCTTAGGACAGTCCGGCGGTCAGCCCCAGCATTTT
>-|TRBJ1-5|TRBD1|TRBV18
CASSLDRGQQPQHF
TGTGCCAGCTCATTGGACAGGGGACAGCAGCCCCAGCATTTT
>-|TRBJ1-3|-|TRBV29-1
CSVRGSGNTIYF
TGCAGCGTCCGGGGCTCTGGAAACACCATATATTTT
>-|TRBJ2-1|-|TRBV19
CASSIGLFNEQFF
TGTGCCAGTAGTATTGGGCTCTTCAATGAGCAGTTCTTC
>-|TRBJ1-2|-|TRBV7-2
CASSLVGPLRGYTF
TGTGCCAGCAGCTTAGTGGGGCCCCTAAGGGGCTACACCTTC
>-|TRBJ2-2|-|TRBV19
CASSILQGITGELFF
TGTGCCAGTAGTATTCTACAGGGAATCACCGGGGAGCTGTTTTTT
>-|TRBJ2-1|-|TRBV14
CASSQDGRDGYNEQFF
TGTGCCAGCAGCCAAGATGGGCGGGATGGGTACAATGAGCAGTTCTTC
>once|TRBJ1-1|-|TRBV6-6
CASSSRTVLNTEAFF
TGTGCCAGCAGTTCCAGGACAGTATTGAACACTGAAGCTTTCTTT
>-|TRBJ2-3|-|TRBV5-1
CASHGGAITDTQYF
TGCGCCAGCCACGGAGGGGCTATCACAGATACGCAGTATTTT
>-|TRBJ2-1|TRBD2|TRBV9
CASSGLGREGLNEQFF
TGTGCCAGCAGCGGCCTGGGGCGGGAGGGCCTAAATGAGCAGTTCTTC
>-|TRBJ2-1|-|TRBV5-4
CASSLANPFNEQFF
TGTGCCAGCAGCTTGGCCAATCCATTCAATGAGCAGTTCTTC
>-|TRBJ1-1|-|TRBV28
CASSLFLGQNTEAFF
TGTGCCAGCAGTTTATTCCTGGGACAGAACACTGAAGCTTTCTTT
>-|TRBJ1-4|-|TRBV4-1
CASSQEGGPKAVATNEKLFF
TGCGCCAGCAGCCAAGAAGGAGGACCCAAGGCGGTTGCAACTAATGAAAAACTGTTTTTT
>-|TRBJ1-4|-|TRBV28
CASTGGTEKLFF
TGTGCCAGCACGGGGGGAACGGAAAAACTGTTTTTT
>-|TRBJ1-5|-|TRBV7-8
CASSLAMGPYSNQPQHF
TGTGCCAGCAGCTTAGCAATGGGGCCTTATAGCAATCAGCCCCAGCATTTT
>-|TRBJ1-1|TRBD1|TRBV27
CASSKTGNSNTEAFF
TGTGCCAGCAGTAAGACAGGGAACTCGAACACTGAAGCTTTCTTT
>-|TRBJ1-3|-|TRBV10-3
CAISESGVRVSSGNTIYF
TGTGCCATCAGTGAGTCAGGAGTCAGGGTATCGTCTGGAAACACCATATATTTT
>-|TRBJ2-3|TRBD2|TRBV6-5
CAIGTSGSGTDTQYF
TGTGCCATCGGGACTAGCGGGAGCGGCACAGATACGCAGTATTTT
>-|TRBJ2-1|TRBD1|TRBV19
CASKDWTGRGEQFF
TGTGCCAGTAAGGATTGGACAGGGAGAGGTGAGCAGTTCTTC
>-|TRBJ2-5|TRBD1|TRBV10-3
CATQGQGRGETQYF
TGTGCCACCCAGGGACAGGGTAGGGGGGAGACCCAGTACTTC
>-|TRBJ2-2|TRBD2|TRBV5-1
CASSRLAGGLNTGELFF
TGCGCCAGCAGTAGACTAGCGGGAGGCCTGAACACCGGGGAGCTGTTTTTT
>-|TRBJ2-4|TRBD1|TRBV18
CASSARQGSRNIQYF
TGTGCCAGCTCCGCCCGACAGGGATCAAGAAACATTCAGTACTTC